The 5 T cell receptor beta chains below all came from one sample that was sequenced in a study of T cell changes during pregnancy in multiple sclerosis. Using immunoSEQ multiplex PCR, the repertoire was profiled, and TCRdb retains in-frame clones only, with some absent. The repertoire holds 45,000 to 55,000 clones, with roughly 88% as singletons. The input for sequencing was CD4+ T cells from peripheral blood mononuclear cells, taken in the second trimester of pregnancy. The receptors derive from a female donor with multiple sclerosis, enrolled in a pregnancy study.

This sequence joins TRBV10-2 and TRBJ1-5; the match to TRBD1 covers 7 bases. After removal of 3 bases from V and 5 bases from J, the junction contained 7 bases not matched to a gene. The CDR3 consists of 15 residues. Per the germline V gene, CDR1 is WSHSY and CDR2 is SAAADI. The CDR3 DNA follows: TGCGCCAGCAGTGATTCGACAGGGATCTATCAGCCCCAGCATTTT. Its translation: CASSDSTGIYQPQHF.

This chain links TRBV30 with TRBJ2-7; D is possibly TRBD1 (6 bases). Germline V gene sequence: CDR1 GTSNPN, CDR2 SVGIG (reference sequence). The CDR3 is 14 amino acids. V was trimmed by 0 bases and J by 3 bases, leaving 12 bases between them. The CDR3 sequence is CAWSVQGGSYEQYF. Written as DNA, the CDR3 is TGTGCCTGGAGTGTACAAGGGGGTAGCTACGAGCAGTACTTC.

The rearrangement uses TRBV5-4 and TRBJ2-7; 10 positions agree with TRBD2. Looked up from germline, CDR1 is SGHNT and CDR2 is YYREEE (reference sequence). This CDR3 contains 14 residues. V lost 4 bases and J lost 4; bases outside the gene matches: 5. This CDR3 is CASSQGLAKYEQYF. In DNA, the CDR3 is TGTGCCAGCAGCCAGGGACTAGCGAAATACGAGCAGTACTTC.

Turning to this clone: Other DNA sequences of this sample code for an identical CDR3. For the CDR3, the DNA is TGTGCCAGCAGTTCCGGACTAGCCTACAATGAGCAGTTCTTC. It is translated as CASSSGLAYNEQFF. V is TRBV11-3 and J is TRBJ2-1; 7 nucleotides match TRBD2. CDR1 is SGHNT and CDR2 is YENEEA in the germline V gene. The V segment lost 6 bases and the J segment 2 bases; nucleotides outside the gene matches: 4. The CDR3 contains 14 residues.

The V call is TRBV5-1, the J call TRBJ2-7, with D perhaps matching TRBD1 (6 bases). Trimming removed 7 bases at V and 0 bases at J, with 11 bases between. This CDR3 is 13 amino acids long. The V gene's germline CDR1 is SGHRS and CDR2 YFSETQ. CDR3 coding DNA: TGCGCCAGCGGTACGACAGGCTCCTACGAGCAGTACTTC. This sequence encodes CASGTTGSYEQYF.